The clone carrying this TCR beta chain showed up many times. The sample is drawn from a study of T-cell reconstitution after alpha-beta-depleted transplantation in children. For TCRbeta, the library was prepared with unique molecular identifiers. TCRdb reanalysed the PCR reads using MiXCR and keeps one entry per CDR3 protein. The table has roughly 500,000 distinct CDR3 sequences, about 10% seen once. Looked up from germline, CDR1 is SQVTM and CDR2 is ANQGSEA. The V and J ends lost 1 base and 6 bases respectively, with 13 bases between them. The CDR3 has 13 amino acids. This chain connects TRBV29-1 to TRBJ2-7; perhaps TRBD1 as D (5 bases). This TCR was recovered from a child aged 2 to 10 with inherited bone marrow failure, due to receive a stem cell transplant. This specimen was PBMCs, taken before TCRalphabeta/CD19-depleted stem cell transplant. The CDR3 sequence: CSVEGQGSSEQYF. The CDR3 DNA follows: TGCAGCGTTGAAGGTCAGGGAAGCAGCGAGCAGTACTTC.